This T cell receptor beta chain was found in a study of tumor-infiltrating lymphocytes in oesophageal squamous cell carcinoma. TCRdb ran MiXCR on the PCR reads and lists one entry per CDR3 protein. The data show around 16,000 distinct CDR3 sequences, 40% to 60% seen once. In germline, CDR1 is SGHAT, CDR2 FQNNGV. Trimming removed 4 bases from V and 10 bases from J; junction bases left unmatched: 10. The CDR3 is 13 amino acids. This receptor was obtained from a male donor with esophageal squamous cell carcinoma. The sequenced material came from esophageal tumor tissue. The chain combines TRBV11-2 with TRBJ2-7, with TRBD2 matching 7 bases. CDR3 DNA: TGTGCCAGCAGCTGGGGGACTAACGGGATCCAGTACTTC. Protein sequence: CASSWGTNGIQYF.